This T cell receptor (beta chain) was observed in a study of vaccination and CD4 T cells after COVID-19. Study-wide background: Post-COVID samples had a sampling time that fell a median roughly 100 days after diagnosis (range 35 to 161). Overlapping spike peptides served as the stimulus for the cells. These peptides came from SARS-CoV-2 and from the common cold coronaviruses HCoV-NL63, HCoV-OC43 and HCoV-229E. General study findings and limits: The median proportion of reactive clones detected only post-vaccination in convalescent patients was 85% to 90%.

About this clonotype: As yet, its antigen is unknown.

Treatment given: roughly 10-day PBMC culture with coronavirus spike peptide pools or control peptides (ViraFEST assay). Following expansion of antigen-specific T cells with peptide pools, ViraFEST then sequenced TCRs. CDR3 length equals 14 residues. V was pared by 8 bases and J by 3 bases, with 13 bases between. Scientists ran DNA taken from cultured CD4+ T cells through the Oncomine TCR Beta short-read assay for sequencing. TCRdb ran MiXCR on the PCR reads and lists one entry per CDR3 protein. The top ten clones hold roughly 17% of a sample with about 21,000 distinct CDR3 sequences, around 53% of them seen once.

The clonotype was recovered from a human donor who had recovered from COVID-19. V is TRBV12-3 or TRBV12-4 and J is TRBJ2-2; D may be TRBD2 (6 bases). Sequenced material: CD4+ T cells from blood, cultured in vitro. The CDR3 region has the DNA TGTGCCAGCGGCAGGGAGGTGGACACCGGGGAGCTGTTTTTT. This sequence encodes CASGREVDTGELFF.